These 31 T cell receptor beta chains were all obtained from the same sample, sequenced in a study of shared clonotypes between healthy human individuals. Only in-frame clones appear in the TCRdb table, and some are missing; sequencing was by immunoSEQ multiplex PCR. The data hold 2.5 million or so clones, with more than 80% observed a single time. Sequenced sample: naive CD4+ T cells sorted from blood. Subset: CD45RA+ positively selected. These receptors originate from a man younger than 30 in good health.

The chain has TRBV11-2 and TRBJ2-7; D is unresolved. This CDR3 is 14 amino acids long. V lost 2 bases to trimming and J lost 3 bases, with 11 bases between them. CDR1 and CDR2 (germline): SGHAT, FQNNGV. As DNA, the CDR3 is TGTGCCAGCAGCTTAAGGGTTACGGACTACGAGCAGTACTTC. Translation gives CASSLRVTDYEQYF. Combining the CDR3 with reference TRBV11-2 and TRBJ2-7 gives the whole variable domain EAGVAQSPRYKIIEKRQSVAFWCNPISGHATLYWYQQILGQGPKLLIQFQNNGVVDDSQLPKDRFSAERLKGVDSTLKIQPAKLEDSAVYLCASSLRVTDYEQYFGPGTRLTVT.

The V call is TRBV19, the J call TRBJ2-7; D may be TRBD1 (5 bases). Looked up from germline, CDR1 is LNHDA and CDR2 is SQIVND (reference sequence). The V end lost 8 bases, the J end lost 7 bases, and 9 bases lay between the germline ends. The CDR3 contains 10 residues. The CDR3, as DNA: TGTGCCAGTCCCGACAGAGAGCAGTACTTC. Translated, it gives CASPDREQYF.

V is TRBV5-1 and J is TRBJ2-1, with 10 bases aligning to TRBD2. Germline trimming cut 3 bases from V and 4 bases from J; bases unmatched to any gene: 7. Germline lookup yields CDR1 SGHRS and CDR2 YFSETQ. This CDR3 is built from 16 residues. The CDR3 DNA reads as TGCGCCAGCAGCTCGGACGGACTAGCGGCATACAATGAGCAGTTCTTC. Encoded protein: CASSSDGLAAYNEQFF.

The rearrangement uses TRBV5-1 and TRBJ2-3, with D perhaps TRBD2 (6 bases). The germline CDR1 and CDR2 sequences are SGHRS and YFSETQ. The CDR3 is 14 residues long. Trimming shortened V by 2 bases and J by 2 bases, and 9 bases separated the two germline ends. CDR3 region: CASSFSDYTDTQYF. The CDR3 DNA sequence: TGCGCCAGCAGCTTTTCGGACTACACAGATACGCAGTATTTT.

The chain links TRBV12-5 to TRBJ2-1; D possibly corresponds to TRBD1 (6 bases). This CDR3 spans 19 amino acids. Per the germline V gene, CDR1 is LGHNT and CDR2 is FRNRAP. V was shortened by 4 bases and J by 8 bases, with 30 bases between the two germline ends. The DNA of the CDR3 is TGTGCTAGTGGTTCCGACCCCGTGGACAGCCTATTTGGGGACGATGAGCAGTTCTTC. It codes for CASGSDPVDSLFGDDEQFF.

V gene TRBV10-3 combines with J gene TRBJ2-3, with 10 bases lining up with TRBD2. V gave up 2 bases and J gave up 4 bases; unmatched junction bases: 6. Germline CDR1 is ENHRY and CDR2 is SYGVKD. The CDR3 has 16 amino acids. CDR3: CAISEGLAGDSDTQYF. The CDR3 region has the DNA TGTGCCATCAGTGAGGGGCTAGCGGGGGATTCAGATACGCAGTATTTT.

The chain links TRBV28 to TRBJ1-1; a possible D gene is TRBD1 (6 bases). V was shortened by 4 bases and J by 6 bases, with 9 bases between the two germline ends. The CDR3 consists of 12 residues. Germline values: CDR1 MDHEN, CDR2 SYDVKM. CDR3 coding DNA: TGTGCCAGCAGTTGGGGGGCCCCTGAAGCTTTCTTT. This translates into CASSWGAPEAFF.

The chain has TRBV5-1 and TRBJ2-5; 11 nucleotides agree with TRBD2. Losses at the gene ends were 0 bases for V and 2 bases for J; bases not matched to a gene: 6. The CDR3 is 17 amino acids. CDR1 is SGHRS and CDR2 is YFSETQ in the germline V gene. CDR3 protein: CASSLGGLADVQETQYF. In nucleotides, the CDR3 is TGCGCCAGCAGCTTGGGGGGACTAGCGGATGTGCAAGAGACCCAGTACTTC.

Remarks on this clone: Other DNA sequences from this sample encode an identical CDR3 as well. This sequence joins TRBV5-1 and TRBJ2-7; 7 bases are shared with TRBD2. Trimming removed 1 base from V and 5 bases from J; junction bases left unmatched: 3. Germline lookup yields CDR1 SGHRS and CDR2 YFSETQ. The CDR3 is 13 residues long. The CDR3, as DNA: TGCGCCAGCAGCTTGAGCGGGGTCGACGAGCAGTACTTC. Encoded protein: CASSLSGVDEQYF.

This clone was seen just once. V is TRBV2 and J is TRBJ2-4; D is unclear. V was cut by 4 bases and J by 0 bases, with 13 bases left in between. The germline V gene encodes CDR1 SNHLY and CDR2 FYNNEI. There are 16 residues in the CDR3. The CDR3, as DNA: TGTGCCAGCAGTGCGGACCCGACCGGAGCCAAAAACATTCAGTACTTC. It is translated as CASSADPTGAKNIQYF.

The chain couples TRBV13 to TRBJ2-7, with D maybe TRBD2 (6 bases). The length of the CDR3 is 15 residues. V was shortened by 6 bases and J by 3 bases, with 18 bases between the two germline ends. In germline, CDR1 is PRHDT, CDR2 FYEKMQ (reference sequence). The CDR3 loop reads CASSQSLATSYEQYF. The CDR3 DNA reads TGTGCCAGCAGTCAGAGTCTAGCGACTAGCTACGAGCAGTACTTC.

The J gene is TRBJ1-2, the V gene TRBV5-1, with D uncertain. Germline V gene sequence: CDR1 SGHRS, CDR2 YFSETQ. The CDR3 covers 14 residues. Trimming removed 6 bases from V and 2 bases from J, with 14 bases in between. CDR3 nucleotide sequence: TGCGCCAGCACCCTTGGTACAGCCAACTATGGCTACACCTTC. This codes for CASTLGTANYGYTF. The variable domain in full, with the rest retrieved from reference TRBV5-1 and TRBJ1-2, is KAGVTQTPRYLIKTRGQQVTLSCSPISGHRSVSWYQQTPGQGLQFLFEYFSETQRNKGNFPGRFSGRQFSNSRSEMNVSTLELGDSALYLCASTLGTANYGYTFGSGTRLTVV.

This clone was detected once. Other DNA sequences in this sample translate to the same CDR3. The gene calls are TRBV30 and TRBJ2-7; 9 nucleotides match TRBD1. CDR1 is GTSNPN and CDR2 is SVGIG in the germline V gene (reference sequence). V trimming: 2 bases; J trimming: 2 bases; junction bases outside the gene matches: 1. The CDR3 consists of 13 residues. For the CDR3, the DNA is TGTGCCTGGAGTCGGGACAGGGCCTACGAGCAGTACTTC. Its translation is CAWSRDRAYEQYF.

The chain is built from TRBV5-4 and TRBJ1-1; 7 bases map to TRBD1. The CDR3 sequence is 17 residues long. Trimming at V came to 5 bases and at J to 1 base, leaving 14 bases not matched to a gene. Per the germline V gene, CDR1 is SGHNT and CDR2 is YYREEE (reference sequence). In DNA form, the CDR3 reads TGTGCCAGCAGTTCCCGACAGGGCGGCTGGAAGAACACTGAAGCTTTCTTT. It encodes CASSSRQGGWKNTEAFF.

Turning to this clone: The same CDR3 is also encoded by other DNA sequences in this sample. The chain's CDR3 is CASSPTGGYGYTF. The CDR3 DNA reads TGTGCCAGCTCTCCGACAGGGGGCTATGGCTACACCTTC. The chain joins TRBV18 to TRBJ1-2, with TRBD1 matching over 9 bases. This CDR3 contains 13 residues. The junction had 3 bases not matched to a gene; V was cut back by 6 bases and J by 4 bases. CDR1 is KGHSH and CDR2 is LQKENI in the germline V gene.

The V and J genes are TRBV30 and TRBJ1-6, with D hard to call. Germline values: CDR1 GTSNPN, CDR2 SVGIG (reference sequence). The CDR3 is 15 amino acids. Trimming shortened V by 4 bases and J by 0 bases, and 10 bases separated the two germline ends. For the CDR3, the DNA is TGTGCCTGGACCCGCCCCTCCTCCTATAATTCACCCCTCCACTTT. Encoded protein: CAWTRPSSYNSPLHF.

The chain employs TRBV9 and TRBJ2-5; 8 positions match TRBD1. CDR3 length equals 15 residues. The V and J ends lost 0 bases and 5 bases, in that order; junction bases with no gene match: 6. Per germline, CDR1 SGDLS and CDR2 YYNGEE. CDR3 nucleotides: TGTGCCAGCAGCGTAGAAAGACAGGGGTTCGAGACCCAGTACTTC. It codes for CASSVERQGFETQYF.

The rearrangement uses TRBV2 and TRBJ2-1; no clear D gene. V lost 6 bases to trimming and J lost 7 bases, with 7 bases between them. Germline V CDR1 and CDR2: SNHLY, FYNNEI. The CDR3 sequence is 11 residues long. CDR3 coding DNA: TGTGCCAGCAGCGGGTGGAATGAGCAGTTCTTC. Protein sequence: CASSGWNEQFF.

V and J are TRBV5-4 and TRBJ2-5; 9 nucleotides align to TRBD2. The germline gives CDR1 SGHNT, CDR2 YYREEE (reference sequence). Trimming took 3 bases from V and 3 from J; bases not matched to a gene: 9. The CDR3 has 16 residues. The CDR3 reads CASSSPGSGREETQYF. As DNA, the CDR3 is TGTGCCAGCAGCTCGCCGGGTAGCGGGAGAGAAGAGACCCAGTACTTC.

This sequence joins TRBV19 and TRBJ1-5, with D maybe TRBD1 (6 bases). CDR1 and CDR2 (germline): LNHDA, SQIVND (reference sequence). CDR3 length equals 16 residues. V gave up 4 bases and J gave up 0 bases, with 13 bases separating them. CDR3 in amino acids: CASSTQGTLSNQPQHF. CDR3 nucleotide sequence: TGTGCCAGTAGTACACAGGGTACCCTTAGCAATCAGCCCCAGCATTTT.

This sequence joins TRBV6-6 and TRBJ2-3, with D unclear. The CDR3 covers 13 residues. V lost 8 bases and J lost 6, with 15 bases in between. Germline V gene data show CDR1 as MNHNY and CDR2 as SVGAGI (reference sequence). CDR3 loop: CASVGSTSDTQYF. As DNA, the CDR3 is TGTGCCAGCGTTGGTAGTACTTCCGATACGCAGTATTTT.

The gene calls are TRBV29-1 and TRBJ2-5, with TRBD2 matching 13 bases. Judging by the DNA end, TRBJ2-7 fits better; the J call may be wrong. The germline V gene has CDR1 SQVTM and CDR2 ANQGSEA. This CDR3 contains 14 residues. CDR3 region: CSVAGTSGTYEQYF. In DNA form, the CDR3 reads TGCAGCGTCGCGGGGACTAGCGGGACCTACGAGCAGTACTTC.

V gene TRBV2 combines with J gene TRBJ2-2, with TRBD1 matching 9 bases. This CDR3 region has 15 residues. CDR1 SNHLY and CDR2 FYNNEI come from the germline V gene. The junction had 6 bases not matched to a gene; V was cut back by 5 bases and J by 5 bases. The CDR3 DNA is TGTGCCAGCAGTTGGGACAGGGTAGGGACCGGGGAGCTGTTTTTT. Translating gives CASSWDRVGTGELFF.

The CDR3 loop is CASSLEGPNQPQHF. The CDR3 coding sequence is TGTGCCAGCAGCTTGGAAGGGCCCAATCAGCCCCAGCATTTT. The V gene is TRBV5-8, the J gene TRBJ1-5; no definite D call. The V and J ends lost 0 bases and 3 bases respectively, with 7 bases between them. Per germline, CDR1 SGHTS and CDR2 YDEGEE. The CDR3 totals 14 residues. Drawing the rest from reference TRBV5-8 and TRBJ1-5, the complete variable domain is EAGVTQSPTHLIKTRGQQATLRCSPISGHTSVYWYQQALGLGLQFLLWYDEGEERNRGNFPPRFSGRQFPNYSSELNVNALELEDSALYLCASSLEGPNQPQHFGDGTRLSIL.

Remarks on this clone: The same CDR3 can be traced to other DNA sequences in this sample. The rearrangement uses TRBV30 and TRBJ1-2; tentatively, D is TRBD1 (5 bases). Germline-derived CDR1 and CDR2 are GTSNPN and SVGIG (reference sequence). This CDR3 spans 11 amino acids. The V gene lost 2 bases and the J gene lost 6 bases, with 7 bases spanning the gap. The CDR3 sequence is CAWSRGNGYTF. The DNA of the CDR3 is TGTGCCTGGAGTAGGGGTAATGGCTACACCTTC.

V is TRBV10-3 and J is TRBJ2-5; 10 nucleotides line up with TRBD2. The CDR3 spans 12 residues. CDR1 ENHRY and CDR2 SYGVKD come from the germline V gene. The trim removed 2 bases at V and 14 bases at J, leaving 5 bases unmatched. CDR3 DNA sequence: TGTGCCATCAGTGAGATAGCGGGGGGCCGATACTTC. Protein sequence: CAISEIAGGRYF.

This clone was seen a single time. This chain connects TRBV19 to TRBJ2-1; 7 bases are shared with TRBD1. V lost 6 bases, J lost 8 bases, and 10 bases stayed unmatched. This CDR3 is built from 14 residues. Germline lookup yields CDR1 LNHDA and CDR2 SQIVND (reference sequence). The DNA of the CDR3 is TGTGCCAGTAGCCACAGGGGTAGAAGTTATGAGCAGTTCTTC. It is translated as CASSHRGRSYEQFF. The variable domain in full, completed from reference TRBV19 and TRBJ2-1, reads DGGITQSPKYLFRKEGQNVTLSCEQNLNHDAMYWYRQDPGQGLRLIYYSQIVNDFQKGDIAEGYSVSREKKESFPLTVTSAQKNPTAFYLCASSHRGRSYEQFFGPGTRLTVL.

This clone was counted a few times. The rearrangement uses TRBV30 and TRBJ1-1; D might be TRBD1 (5 bases). The CDR3 extends over 13 amino acids. The V gene's germline CDR1 is GTSNPN and CDR2 SVGIG (reference sequence). V was shortened by 2 bases and J by 4 bases, with 11 bases between the two germline ends. This chain's CDR3 is CAWSQGWGTEAFF. DNA for the CDR3: TGTGCCTGGAGTCAGGGATGGGGCACTGAAGCTTTCTTT.

This clone was observed a handful of times. V gene TRBV25-1 combines with J gene TRBJ1-3; D not certain. CDR3 length equals 12 residues. Germline-derived CDR1 and CDR2 are MGHDK and SYGVNS. Trimming removed 8 bases at V and 4 bases at J, with 9 bases between. The CDR3 region is CASEGRGNTIYF. CDR3 in DNA: TGTGCCAGCGAGGGTCGGGGAAACACCATATATTTT.

The chain couples TRBV28 to TRBJ1-1; 11 nucleotides match TRBD1. CDR1 and CDR2 (germline): MDHEN, SYDVKM. CDR3 length: 15 residues. V was clipped by 6 bases and J by 5 bases; unmatched bases: 8. The DNA for the CDR3 is TGTGCCAGCAGCGTAGGACAGGGGGCTGGGACTGAAGCTTTCTTT. Translated: CASSVGQGAGTEAFF. Together with reference TRBV28 and TRBJ1-1, the CDR3 gives the full variable domain: DVKVTQSSRYLVKRTGEKVFLECVQDMDHENMFWYRQDPGLGLRLIYFSYDVKMKEKGDIPEGYSVSREKKERFSLILESASTNQTSMYLCASSVGQGAGTEAFFGQGTRLTVV.

A word on this clone: The same CDR3 arises from other DNA sequences in this sample as well. This chain joins TRBV5-1 and TRBJ1-4; 9 bases align to TRBD1. The CDR3 covers 14 residues. V lost 2 bases to trimming and J lost 6 bases; unmatched junction nucleotides: 2. Germline CDR1 reads SGHRS; CDR2 reads YFSETQ. CDR3 DNA: TGCGCCAGCAGCTTCACAGGGGGCGATGAAAAACTGTTTTTT. This translates into CASSFTGGDEKLFF.